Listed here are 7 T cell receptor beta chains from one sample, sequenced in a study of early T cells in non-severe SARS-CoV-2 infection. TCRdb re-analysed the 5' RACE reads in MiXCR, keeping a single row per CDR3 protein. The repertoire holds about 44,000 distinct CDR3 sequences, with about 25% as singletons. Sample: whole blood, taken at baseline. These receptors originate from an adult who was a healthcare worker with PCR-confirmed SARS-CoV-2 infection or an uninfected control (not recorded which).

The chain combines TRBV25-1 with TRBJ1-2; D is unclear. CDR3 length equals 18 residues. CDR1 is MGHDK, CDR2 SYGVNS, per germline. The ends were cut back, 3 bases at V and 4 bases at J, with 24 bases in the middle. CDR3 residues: CASSDPPLYLGEGYGYTF. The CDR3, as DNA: TGTGCCAGCAGTGATCCTCCCCTCTATCTGGGAGAGGGCTATGGCTACACCTTC.

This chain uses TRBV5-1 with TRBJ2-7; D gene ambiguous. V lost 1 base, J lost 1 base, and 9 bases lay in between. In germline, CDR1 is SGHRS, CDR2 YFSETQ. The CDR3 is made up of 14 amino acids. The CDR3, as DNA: TGCGCCAGCAGCTTGTTCTCAGCGTCCTACGAGCAGTACTTC. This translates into CASSLFSASYEQYF.

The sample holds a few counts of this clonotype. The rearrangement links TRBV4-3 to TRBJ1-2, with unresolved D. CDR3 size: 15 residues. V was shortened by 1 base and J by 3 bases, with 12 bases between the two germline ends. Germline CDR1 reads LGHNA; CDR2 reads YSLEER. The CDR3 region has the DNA TGCGCCAGCAGCCAAGTCTTAGCAGGCGACTATGGCTACACCTTC. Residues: CASSQVLAGDYGYTF.

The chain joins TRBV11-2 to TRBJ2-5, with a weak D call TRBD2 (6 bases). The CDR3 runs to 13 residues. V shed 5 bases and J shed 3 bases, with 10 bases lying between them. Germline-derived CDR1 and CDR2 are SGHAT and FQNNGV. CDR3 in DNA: TGTGCCAGCAGCCGCGGGGAGAAAGAGACCCAGTACTTC. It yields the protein CASSRGEKETQYF.

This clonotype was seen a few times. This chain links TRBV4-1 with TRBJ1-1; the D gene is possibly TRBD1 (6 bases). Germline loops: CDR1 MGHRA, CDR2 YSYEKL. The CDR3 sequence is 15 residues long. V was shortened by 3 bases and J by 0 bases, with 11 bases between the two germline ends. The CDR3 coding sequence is TGCGCCAGCAGCCACGTTACAGGGATGAACACTGAAGCTTTCTTT. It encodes CASSHVTGMNTEAFF.

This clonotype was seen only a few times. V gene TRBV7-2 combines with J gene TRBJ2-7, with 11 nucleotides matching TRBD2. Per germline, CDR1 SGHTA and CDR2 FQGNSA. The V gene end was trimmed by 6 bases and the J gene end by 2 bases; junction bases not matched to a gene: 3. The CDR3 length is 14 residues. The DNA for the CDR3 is TGTGCCAGCAGATTTAGCGGGGGGGCCTACGAGCAGTACTTC. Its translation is CASRFSGGAYEQYF.

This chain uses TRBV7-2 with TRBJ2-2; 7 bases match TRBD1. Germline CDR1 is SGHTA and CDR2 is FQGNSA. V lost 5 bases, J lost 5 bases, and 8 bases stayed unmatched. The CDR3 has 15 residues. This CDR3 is CASSLRQGWTGELFF. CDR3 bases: TGTGCCAGCAGCCTCCGACAGGGATGGACCGGGGAGCTGTTTTTT.